This passage covers 2 T cell receptor beta chains from one sample sequenced in a study of blood T cell repertoires in COVID-19. Produced via immunoSEQ multiplex PCR; TCRdb's table is partial and in-frame only. The table has fewer than 350,000 clones, 81% seen once. The sample comprised peripheral blood. The receptors here all came from a woman aged 55-70 years with active or convalescent COVID-19.

CDR3 nucleotide sequence: TGCGCCAGCAGTGCGGCCAGGGGGGATTCACCCCTCCACTTT. Protein product: CASSAARGDSPLHF. The chain is built from TRBV10-1 and TRBJ1-6; TRBD1 aligns across 7 bases. Germline loops: CDR1 WNHNN, CDR2 SYGVQD (reference sequence). Trimming at V came to 4 bases and at J to 8 bases, leaving 5 bases not matched to a gene. The CDR3 is made up of 14 amino acids.

This clone was seen just once. The chain uses TRBV7-2 and TRBJ2-7, with TRBD1 matching 9 bases. Unmatched junction bases numbered 8, after V lost 1 base and J lost 4 bases. The CDR3 runs 16 residues. CDR1 is SGHTA, CDR2 FQGNSA, per germline. In DNA form, the CDR3 reads TGTGCCAGCAGCTTAGGGGCGGGACAGGGATGGTACGAGCAGTACTTC. Residues: CASSLGAGQGWYEQYF.